Described below is a single T cell receptor beta chain sequence and its context. Germline values: CDR1 LNHDA, CDR2 SQIVND (reference sequence). V was clipped by 5 bases and J by 2 bases, with 13 bases between them. The CDR3 sequence is 15 residues long. The RNA, about 0.5 to 1 ug, was put through reverse transcription using random hexamers. TCRdb reprocessed the immunoSEQ multiplex PCR reads via MiXCR and lists one record per CDR3 protein. The table has some 120,000 distinct CDR3 sequences, 85% to 95% seen once. This entry belongs to a study of CD8 T cells in Susac syndrome. The source is a human donor in good health. The gene calls are TRBV19 and TRBJ2-1, with D perhaps TRBD1 or TRBD2 (6 bases each). The sample consisted of CD8+ T cells from PBMCs. DNA for the CDR3: TGTGCCAGTAGTCAGGGGAGGAGCACCTACAATGAGCAGTTCTTC. Its protein product is CASSQGRSTYNEQFF.